This TCR beta chain derives from a study of naive and memory T cell subsets. Unmatched junction bases numbered 5, after V lost 0 bases and J lost 5 bases. CDR1 and CDR2 from the germline V gene are DFQATT and SNEGSKA (reference sequence). The CDR3 has 15 residues. The beta constant-region primer was an equimolar mix of two oligonucleotides covering TRBC1 and TRBC2. Four rounds of PCR amplified the ligated cDNA using nested alpha and beta constant-region primers plus SP2. TCRdb independently ran MiXCR on the UMI-ligation and nested PCR reads; one entry per CDR3 protein. The repertoire holds 150,000 or so distinct CDR3 sequences, with roughly 20% as singletons. About this clonotype itself: The antigen remains unidentified.

Findings of the study overall: A few larger clonotypes appeared in naive repertoires, especially CD8, possibly memory cells re-expressing CD45RA. A clonotype means one alpha or beta sequence, not an alpha/beta pair. From naive to CM, EM and EMRA, diversity decreased and Gini increased.

Separate alpha and beta amplification began at the second PCR step. Four subsets defined by CD45RA and CD27 were sorted after CD3, CD4, CD8 and live/dead staining. V gene TRBV20-1 combines with J gene TRBJ2-5; 11 positions match TRBD2. The specimen was naive CD4+ T cells from blood. The source of this sequence is a human donor in good health. The CDR3 reads CSARDSGRAPETQYF. In DNA form, the CDR3 reads TGCAGTGCTAGAGATAGCGGGAGGGCCCCGGAGACCCAGTACTTC.